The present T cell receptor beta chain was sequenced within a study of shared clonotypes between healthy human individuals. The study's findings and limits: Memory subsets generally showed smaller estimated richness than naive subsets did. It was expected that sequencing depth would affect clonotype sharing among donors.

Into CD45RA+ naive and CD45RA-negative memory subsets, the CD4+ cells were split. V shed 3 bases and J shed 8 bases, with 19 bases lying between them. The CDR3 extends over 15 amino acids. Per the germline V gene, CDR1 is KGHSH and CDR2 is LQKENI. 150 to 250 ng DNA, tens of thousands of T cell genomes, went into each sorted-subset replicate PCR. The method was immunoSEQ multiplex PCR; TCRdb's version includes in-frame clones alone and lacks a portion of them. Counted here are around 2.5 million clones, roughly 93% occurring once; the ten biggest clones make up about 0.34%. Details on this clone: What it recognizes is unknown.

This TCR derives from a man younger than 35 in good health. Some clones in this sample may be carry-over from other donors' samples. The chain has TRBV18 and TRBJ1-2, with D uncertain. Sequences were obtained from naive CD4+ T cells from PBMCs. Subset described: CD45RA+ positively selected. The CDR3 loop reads CASSPPGGLRRGYTF. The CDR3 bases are TGTGCCAGCTCACCTCCCGGCGGATTAAGAAGGGGCTACACCTTC.